This T cell receptor (beta chain) was obtained from a study of control samples from healthy donors and cancer patients. V was shortened by 2 bases and J by 7 bases, with 9 bases between the two germline ends. This CDR3 has 13 residues. From germline, CDR1 is SEHNR and CDR2 FQNEAQ (reference sequence). In this sample, this clone turned up a few times. The method was immunoSEQ multiplex PCR; TCRdb's version includes in-frame clones alone and lacks a portion of them. Here the sample spans about 150,000 clones, under 95% being singletons. The chain recombines TRBV7-9 with TRBJ2-1; no definite D call. The receptor's source is a man aged 18 to 30 in good health. Source material: blood. The CDR3 DNA reads as TGTGCCAGCAGCTTACCTAACGGGAATGAGCAGTTCTTC. Its translation: CASSLPNGNEQFF.